This T cell receptor beta chain was sequenced for a study of cytomegalovirus exposure and HLA in healthy donors. Overall study findings and caveats: Researchers catalogued about 160 TCR beta chains as cytomegalovirus-associated. That first-cohort TCR clusters tended to co-occur in the 120 or so validation repertoires was found in a later analysis.

Per germline, CDR1 SGHRS and CDR2 YFSETQ. J was trimmed by 2 bases and V by 4 bases; bases with no gene match: 4. The CDR3 extends over 15 amino acids. Assay: immunoSEQ multiplex PCR; the TCRdb copy retains only in-frame clones and omits some. The sample has 150,000 to 250,000 clones; around 80% are singletons. Note on this clone: Its antigen is currently unknown.

The chain links TRBV5-1 to TRBJ1-4; 8 nucleotides match TRBD1. Sample: PBMCs. The source is a woman aged 30 to 39 in good health and CMV-seropositive. In nucleotides, the CDR3 is TGCGCCAGCAGCCAAGACAGGGGTACTAATGAAAAACTGTTTTTT. Translating it yields CASSQDRGTNEKLFF.